The 3 T cell receptor beta chains below come from one sample, sequenced in a study of T cells after yellow fever vaccination (dated by TCRdb to between 2018 and 2021). The treatment or condition label on this specimen signifies: live attenuated yellow fever vaccine strain. Libraries were constructed by 5' RACE. TCRdb records Illumina HiSeq 2500 as the sequencer. TCRdb reran the public reads through fastp at Q25 and MiXCR, keeping productive beta chains. Duplicate CDR3 protein sequences are folded into a single record with the most common DNA and genes. The sample data list a few hundred thousand distinct CDR3 sequences, and 6.8% of these were observed just once. 15% to 20% of the sample is taken by the ten largest. The source was PBMCs, collected 35 to 50 days after the first yellow fever vaccination. The receptors come from a man aged 18 to 29 who received the YFV17D yellow fever vaccine.

Details on this clonotype: Being one base from a much bigger clone, this may be a read error. The chain links TRBV13 to TRBJ2-7, with unresolved D. The ends were cut back, 4 bases at V and 3 bases at J, with 4 bases in the middle. The CDR3 consists of 11 residues. Looked up from germline, CDR1 is PRHDT and CDR2 is FYEKMQ (reference sequence). The CDR3 sequence is CASSWYYEQYF. The CDR3 DNA follows: TGTGCCAGCAGCTGGTACTACGAGCAGTACTTC.

This clonotype was detected a few times. The CDR3 DNA reads as TGTGCCAGCACCCGACAGAGCAGGGTCGCTGAAGCTTTCTTT. Amino acids: CASTRQSRVAEAFF. The rearrangement uses TRBV11-2 and TRBJ1-1, with D possibly TRBD1 on 5 matching bases. The germline V gene encodes CDR1 SGHAT and CDR2 FQNNGV. Trimming took 7 bases from V and 6 from J, leaving 18 bases between them. This CDR3 has 14 residues. The full variable domain, with the rest looked up from reference TRBV11-2 and TRBJ1-1, is EAGVAQSPRYKIIEKRQSVAFWCNPISGHATLYWYQQILGQGPKLLIQFQNNGVVDDSQLPKDRFSAERLKGVDSTLKIQPAKLEDSAVYLCASTRQSRVAEAFFGQGTRLTVV.

The chain combines TRBV4-1 with TRBJ1-4, with D hard to call. The V gene lost 4 bases and the J gene lost 8 bases, with 11 bases spanning the gap. CDR1 and CDR2 (germline): MGHRA, YSYEKL. CDR3 length: 13 amino acids. CDR3 in DNA: TGCGCCAGCAGCCGGATCGGAGGGGAAAAACTGTTTTTT. It specifies CASSRIGGEKLFF.